This T cell receptor beta chain was recovered during a study of post-analysis software for immune sequencing data (dated by TCRdb to 2013 to 2016). About the study as a whole: Disease courses on record covered relapsing-remitting, secondary progressive and progressive-relapsing multiple sclerosis, though some patients had no subtype annotation. A subset of samples was prepared in parallel using single-end sample barcoding, then pooled and co-amplified after Illumina adapter ligation. Patient repertoires were compared against about a dozen previously published healthy control repertoires from donors aged 6 to 25 years.

What the study reported, not specific to this receptor: The multiple sclerosis patient group was slightly younger than the control group. When samples were clustered directly using the F measure, samples prepared in the same batch co-clustered strongly, which prompted a batch-effect correction. Compared with controls, multiple sclerosis patients had significantly lower normalized Chao1 diversity, a finding suggesting substantial peripheral T-cell clonal expansion. Patients showed significantly higher frequencies than controls for five TRBV segments, among them TRBV5-6, TRBV5-1 and TRBV20-1.

In the case of this clonotype: Its antigen is still unknown. Base-call qualities are not available, and no considerably larger clone is one nucleotide away.

V is cut by 5 bases and J by 2 bases, and the space between the germline ends is 11 bases. CDR1 MRHNA and CDR2 SNTAGT were looked up in the germline V gene. The CDR3 runs 14 residues from the cysteine to the phenylalanine. Only the CDR3 portion is preserved as DNA: 42 bases, with reading frame beginning at the first base. The library came from PCR. Sequencing instrument: Illumina HiSeq 2500. To reduce PCR and sequencing biases, unique molecular identifiers were built into the TCR beta cDNA libraries. About 500,000 cDNA molecules were obtained per 1 to 10 million input T cells, so each molecule approximated one T cell. The same protocol used for the earlier healthy control dataset was applied to prepare and sequence the patient libraries. Within a given batch, samples were prepared together, multiplexed and sequenced on the same HiSeq lane. The original pipeline was this. MIGEC handled the raw barcoded reads, throwing out single-read molecular identifier groups before consensus assembly and CDR3 extraction. VDJtools was used for post-analysis of the clonotype tables, with diversity normalized by down-sampling every dataset to the smallest sample size. Repertoire overlap clustering matched CDR3 amino acid but not nucleotide sequences to correct batch-related cross-sample contamination. TCRdb trimmed public reads at Q25 via fastp, called clones via MiXCR and kept in-frame beta chains. Rows are combined by CDR3 protein, so each entry shows the most common genes and DNA. The V and J calls were not made by the authors but by TCRdb's processing. The sample records about 760,000 distinct CDR3 sequences, 25% to 30% of which are singletons. The biggest ten clones account for about 0.5% of the sample.

TCR beta repertoires were profiled from peripheral blood of more than ten young patients with multiple sclerosis to demonstrate the VDJtools post-analysis software. The multiple sclerosis patients were children and adolescents between about 6 and 16 years of age. The rearrangement combines TRBV6-4 with TRBJ2-3, and the D gene may be TRBD1, 5 bases matching. Material: blood. The source of this sequence is a girl aged 5 to 17 with multiple sclerosis. The DNA reads as follows: TGTGCCAGCAGTCAGGGCCGAACCACAGATACGCAGTATTTT. This yields the protein CASSQGRTTDTQYF.